The 6 T cell receptor beta chains below all came from one sample that was sequenced in a study of breast tumors, draining lymph nodes, adjacent tissues. Each CDR3 protein gets one entry after TCRdb re-called the multiplex PCR reads with MiXCR. The sample has 150,000 or so distinct CDR3 sequences; around 33% are singletons. Axillary draining lymph nodes of breast cancer patients supplied the node samples. The source material was axillary lymph node tissue. These receptors were collected from a female donor with breast cancer. Some clones in this sample may be carry-over from other donors' samples.

The rearrangement links TRBV6-6 to TRBJ2-5; 11 bases line up with TRBD2. The junction had 23 bases not matched to a gene; V was cut back by 7 bases and J by 4 bases. The V gene's germline CDR1 is MNHNY and CDR2 SVGAGI (reference sequence). The CDR3 covers 20 residues. The CDR3 sequence: CASKDTFSGGAALGLETQYF. CDR3 sequence (DNA): TGTGCCAGCAAAGATACCTTTAGCGGGGGGGCCGCTTTAGGTTTAGAGACCCAGTACTTC.

The chain combines TRBV12-3 or TRBV12-4 with TRBJ2-1; TRBD2 matches at 10 bases. V shed 4 bases, J shed 8 bases, and the junction held 8 bases outside the gene matches. The CDR3 extends over 15 amino acids. In DNA, the CDR3 is TGTGCCAGCAGTTACCTAGCGGGGGAGAGGGATGAGCAGTTCTTC. This gives the protein CASSYLAGERDEQFF.

The chain couples TRBV5-1 to TRBJ1-4; D is unclear. V was pared by 4 bases and J by 6 bases, with 13 bases between. The CDR3 loop spans 14 amino acids. Germline V gene data show CDR1 as SGHRS and CDR2 as YFSETQ. DNA for the CDR3: TGCGCCAGCAGCGGAGGACGAAGGGATGAAAAACTGTTTTTT. Translation gives CASSGGRRDEKLFF.

This clonotype was found many times. The chain couples TRBV12-3 or TRBV12-4 to TRBJ2-1; TRBD2 matches 11 bases. This CDR3 contains 16 residues. V trimming: 3 bases; J trimming: 4 bases; junction bases outside the gene matches: 5. CDR3 sequence: CASSFPGLAVYNEQFF. CDR3 bases: TGTGCCAGCAGTTTCCCGGGACTAGCGGTATACAATGAGCAGTTCTTC.

This clonotype was counted many times. Since a much larger clone is just one base distant, this may be a read error. The chain joins TRBV20-1 to TRBJ2-7, with D uncertain. Germline CDR1 is DFQATT and CDR2 is SNEGSKA (reference sequence). The length of the CDR3 is 14 residues. Trimming shortened V by 4 bases and J by 6 bases, and 19 bases separated the two germline ends. This CDR3 reads CSAISLGQYSEQYF. The CDR3 DNA reads TGCAGTGCTATTTCGCTGGGTCAGTACTCCGAGCAGTACTTC.

This clonotype was detected ten times or more. The chain combines TRBV30 with TRBJ2-1, with a tentative D call TRBD1 (6 bases). The CDR3 consists of 12 residues. CDR1 and CDR2 from the germline V gene are GTSNPN and SVGIG (reference sequence). The V end lost 7 bases, the J end lost 7 bases, and 14 bases lay between the germline ends. CDR3 nucleotides: TGTGCCTACGAGGGGGTTGGAAATGAGCAGTTCTTC. It yields the protein CAYEGVGNEQFF.